One and the same sample provided the 18 T cell receptor beta chains below, sequenced in a study of siplizumab effects on memory and regulatory T cells. TCRdb keeps only in-frame clones here, not all; method: immunoSEQ multiplex PCR. The data show around 100,000 clones, with 94% seen just once and 1% to 1.5% held by the top ten. Material: non-Treg CD4+ T cells sorted from blood. The receptors here all came from a human donor in good health.

V is TRBV27 and J is TRBJ2-1; D is perhaps TRBD1 or TRBD2 (5 bases each). Germline lookup yields CDR1 MNHEY and CDR2 SMNVEV (reference sequence). The CDR3 spans 15 residues. Trimming stripped 5 bases from V and 0 bases from J, with 11 bases between. For the CDR3, the DNA is TGTGCCAGCAGTCCGGGACCGAGCTCCTACAATGAGCAGTTCTTC. It encodes CASSPGPSSYNEQFF.

The chain is built from TRBV6-6 and TRBJ1-1, with D perhaps matching TRBD1 (5 bases). This CDR3 contains 13 residues. Germline V lookup: CDR1 MNHNY, CDR2 SVGAGI (reference sequence). The V end was cut by 5 bases, the J end by 1 base, with 8 bases between. The CDR3 is CASSRGGNTEAFF. The DNA of the CDR3 is TGTGCCAGCAGTCGGGGGGGGAACACTGAAGCTTTCTTT.

This clone is a singleton in its sample. The V call is TRBV18, the J call TRBJ2-7; 15 bases map to TRBD2. The CDR3 has 16 residues. Germline values: CDR1 KGHSH, CDR2 LQKENI. The J segment lost 4 bases and the V segment lost 2 bases, leaving 3 bases of the junction unmatched. CDR3 nucleotide sequence: TGTGCCAGCTCACCATGGGGGACTAGCGGGAGGTACGAGCAGTACTTC. Translating it yields CASSPWGTSGRYEQYF.

The chain joins TRBV29-1 to TRBJ1-1; D is ambiguous. Deletions cut 4 bases from V and 8 bases from J, with 11 bases between. CDR1 is SQVTM, CDR2 ANQGSEA, per germline. The CDR3 covers 11 residues. CDR3 sequence reads: CSVVSSPEAFF. CDR3 in DNA: TGCAGCGTTGTTTCATCCCCAGAAGCTTTCTTT.

The chain couples TRBV28 to TRBJ1-4, with D possibly TRBD1 on 5 matching bases. CDR1 MDHEN and CDR2 SYDVKM come from the germline V gene. V lost 10 bases to trimming and J lost 4 bases, with 16 bases between them. CDR3 length equals 14 residues. In nucleotides, the CDR3 is TGTGCCATCAAAGGGGCTAACCGTAATGAAAAACTGTTTTTT. It translates to CAIKGANRNEKLFF.

This chain's CDR3 is CASSNGLAGLFEQFF. CDR3 coding DNA: TGCGCCAGCAGCAACGGACTAGCGGGCCTTTTTGAGCAGTTCTTC. This chain uses TRBV5-1 with TRBJ2-1; 11 bases agree with TRBD2. Germline loops: CDR1 SGHRS, CDR2 YFSETQ. The CDR3 is 15 residues long. Trimming at V came to 4 bases and at J to 9 bases, leaving 9 bases not matched to a gene.

The V gene is TRBV11-2, the J gene TRBJ2-5; no definite D call. CDR1 and CDR2 from the germline V gene are SGHAT and FQNNGV. CDR3 length equals 14 residues. V was pared by 5 bases and J by 0 bases, with 10 bases between. DNA of the CDR3: TGTGCCAGCAGCGAACGGACGAACCAAGAGACCCAGTACTTC. Translation: CASSERTNQETQYF.

Turning to this clone: Other nucleotide sequences from this sample produce the same CDR3. The chain recombines TRBV5-1 with TRBJ2-5; D gene uncertain. The germline V and J ends were trimmed by 7 bases and 2 bases, with 6 bases remaining between them. The CDR3 runs 11 residues. Germline V gene sequence: CDR1 SGHRS, CDR2 YFSETQ. CDR3 nucleotide sequence: TGCGCCAGCGCCGGACAAGAGACCCAGTACTTC. The encoded protein is CASAGQETQYF.

The CDR3 here is CASRVTLGSSDTQYF. The CDR3 region has the DNA TGTGCCAGCAGGGTCACTCTGGGGTCGTCGGATACGCAGTATTTT. V gene TRBV7-3 combines with J gene TRBJ2-3, with D uncertain. This CDR3 comprises 15 residues. Trimming removed 6 bases at V and 6 bases at J, with 19 bases between. Per germline, CDR1 SGHTA and CDR2 FQGTGA.

V gene TRBV18 combines with J gene TRBJ1-1; TRBD1 is a possible D gene (6 bases). The CDR3 loop spans 20 amino acids. The V gene's germline CDR1 is KGHSH and CDR2 LQKENI. V lost 3 bases to trimming and J lost 4 bases, with 30 bases between them. The CDR3 region is CASSPPLARTLEGGATEAFF. The DNA of the CDR3 is TGTGCCAGCTCACCTCCTCTAGCCCGGACACTAGAGGGGGGGGCCACTGAAGCTTTCTTT. The complete variable domain, with remaining parts taken from reference TRBV18 and TRBJ1-1, reads NAGVMQNPRHLVRRRGQEARLRCSPMKGHSHVYWYRQLPEEGLKFMVYLQKENIIDESGMPKERFSAEFPKEGPSILRIQQVVRGDSAAYFCASSPPLARTLEGGATEAFFGQGTRLTVV.

The chain recombines TRBV6-1 with TRBJ1-5; D ambiguous. The germline V gene encodes CDR1 MNHNS and CDR2 SASEGT. The V and J ends lost 3 bases and 3 bases respectively, with 15 bases between them. There are 16 residues in the CDR3. DNA of the CDR3: TGTGCCAGCAGTGACCAACACCGGGGTTCCAATCAGCCCCAGCATTTT. It translates to CASSDQHRGSNQPQHF.

The rearrangement joins TRBV7-3 to TRBJ1-3; D gene unclear. Germline-derived CDR1 and CDR2 are SGHTA and FQGTGA. Trimming removed 1 base at V and 0 bases at J, with 16 bases between. This CDR3 spans 18 amino acids. CDR3 in amino acids: CASSLNGVGGHSGNTIYF. CDR3 in DNA: TGTGCCAGCAGCTTAAACGGAGTCGGCGGCCACTCTGGAAACACCATATATTTT.

The J gene is TRBJ2-5, the V gene TRBV27; D may be TRBD2 (7 bases). The V end was cut by 3 bases, the J end by 4 bases, with 24 bases between. The CDR3 has 18 amino acids. The germline gives CDR1 MNHEY, CDR2 SMNVEV (reference sequence). CDR3 amino acids: CASSLAPRGGAQAETQYF. For the CDR3, the DNA is TGTGCCAGCAGTTTGGCGCCTCGAGGGGGGGCGCAGGCAGAGACCCAGTACTTC.

The chain joins TRBV18 to TRBJ2-7; D is undetermined. The length of the CDR3 is 17 residues. The V end lost 3 bases, the J end lost 4 bases, and 22 bases lay between the germline ends. CDR1 and CDR2 (germline): KGHSH, LQKENI. The chain's CDR3 is CASSPQAPSHLEYEQYF. CDR3 nucleotides: TGTGCCAGCTCACCTCAAGCGCCATCACACCTTGAATACGAGCAGTACTTC.

V usage is TRBV5-1 and J usage is TRBJ1-2, with TRBD1 as a possible D gene (5 bases). Germline CDR1 is SGHRS and CDR2 is YFSETQ. V was clipped by 4 bases and J by 5 bases, with 9 bases between them. The CDR3 is 12 residues long. For the CDR3, the DNA is TGCGCCAGCAGCCCCGAGGGGTATGGCTACACCTTC. This encodes CASSPEGYGYTF.

This chain connects TRBV5-1 to TRBJ1-2; D is unclear. The CDR3 extends over 12 amino acids. Germline lookup yields CDR1 SGHRS and CDR2 YFSETQ. V gave up 0 bases and J gave up 10 bases, with 10 bases separating them. In DNA, the CDR3 is TGCGCCAGCAGCTTGGTGGAGGGTGACTACACCTTC. Amino acids: CASSLVEGDYTF. The full variable domain, rest sourced from reference TRBV5-1 and TRBJ1-2, is KAGVTQTPRYLIKTRGQQVTLSCSPISGHRSVSWYQQTPGQGLQFLFEYFSETQRNKGNFPGRFSGRQFSNSRSEMNVSTLELGDSALYLCASSLVEGDYTFGSGTRLTVV.

J is TRBJ2-7 and V is TRBV28; the D call may be TRBD1 or TRBD2 (6 bases each). The CDR3 runs to 12 residues. Trimming left V 10 bases short and J 4 bases short, with 14 bases between. Germline V gene sequence: CDR1 MDHEN, CDR2 SYDVKM. CDR3 sequence: CATYGGVYEQYF. The CDR3 DNA sequence: TGTGCCACCTACGGGGGCGTTTACGAGCAGTACTTC.

V is TRBV5-1 and J is TRBJ2-3; TRBD2 matches at 7 bases. The germline CDR1 and CDR2 sequences are SGHRS and YFSETQ. With V trimmed by 3 bases and J by 0 bases, 10 bases remained unmatched. CDR3 size: 17 residues. CDR3 residues: CASSYGWSGTSTDTQYF. In nucleotides, the CDR3 is TGCGCCAGCAGCTACGGGTGGAGCGGGACTAGCACAGATACGCAGTATTTT.